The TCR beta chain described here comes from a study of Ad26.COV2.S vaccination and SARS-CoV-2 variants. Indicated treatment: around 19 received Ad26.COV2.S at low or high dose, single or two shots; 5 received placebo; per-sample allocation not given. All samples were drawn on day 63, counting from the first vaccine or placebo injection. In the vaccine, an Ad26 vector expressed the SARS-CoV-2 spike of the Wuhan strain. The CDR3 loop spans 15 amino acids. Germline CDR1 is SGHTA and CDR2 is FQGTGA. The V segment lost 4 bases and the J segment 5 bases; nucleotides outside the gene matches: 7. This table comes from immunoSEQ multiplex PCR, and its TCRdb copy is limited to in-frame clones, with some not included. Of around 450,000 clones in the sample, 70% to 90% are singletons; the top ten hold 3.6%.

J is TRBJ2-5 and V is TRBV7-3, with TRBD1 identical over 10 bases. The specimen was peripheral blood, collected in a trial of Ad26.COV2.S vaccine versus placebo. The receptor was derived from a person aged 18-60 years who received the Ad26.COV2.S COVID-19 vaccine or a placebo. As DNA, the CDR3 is TGTGCCAGCAGCTCTCCGGGACAGGGGCGCGAGACCCAGTACTTC. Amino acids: CASSSPGQGRETQYF.